Given below is one T cell receptor (beta chain) in context. This sample was taken from a study of blood T cell repertoires in COVID-19. Assay: immunoSEQ multiplex PCR; the TCRdb copy retains only in-frame clones and omits some. This table holds 300,000 to 350,000 clones, 87% found once. This CDR3 is built from 14 residues. The sequence came from a woman aged 50 to 65 with COVID-19, enrolled during active disease. The sequenced sample consisted of peripheral blood. The chain has TRBV21-1 and TRBJ1-1. TRBV21-1 counts as a pseudogene. CDR3 region: CASSKMRRGAQAFF. The CDR3 nucleotides read TGTGCCAGCAGCAAAATGAGGCGGGGGGCGCAAGCTTTCTTT.